Listed below are T cell receptor beta chains from one sample, sequenced in a study of blood T cell repertoires in COVID-19. The table came from immunoSEQ multiplex PCR; TCRdb's copy has only in-frame clones and leaves some out. The sample carries approximately 180,000 clones, around 90% recorded once. Sequencing input: peripheral blood. The receptors derive from a woman aged 45 to 65 with acute or convalescent COVID-19. CDR3s include the opening cysteine and the closing phenylalanine or tryptophan. The order of the fields is J gene, D gene, clone size, V gene, CDR3 DNA, CDR3 protein. D genes are given only for firm matches. Expanded clones are given a class, and other clones once, few, many or no size at all.

TRBJ2-3 | NA | NA | TRBV4-3 | TGCGCCAGCAGCCAAGACCGGCTAGGAAGCACAGATACGCAGTATTTT | CASSQDRLGSTDTQYF
TRBJ2-3 | NA | NA | TRBV7-8 | TGTGCCAGCAGCACACCAAGAGGGACAGATACGCAGTATTTT | CASSTPRGTDTQYF
TRBJ2-6 | TRBD1 | NA | TRBV27 | TGTGCCAGCAGTGACAGGGGGCATGGGGCCAACGTCCTGACTTTC | CASSDRGHGANVLTF
TRBJ1-4 | NA | NA | TRBV3-1/TRBV3-2 | TGTGCCAGCAGCCAAGATCCAGGGGCCCCTAATGAAAAACTGTTTTTT | CASSQDPGAPNEKLFF
TRBJ2-4 | NA | NA | TRBV27 | TGTGCCAGCAGTTTACAGGGAAATAACATTCAGTACTTC | CASSLQGNNIQYF
TRBJ2-7 | NA | NA | TRBV10-3 | TGTGCCATCAGTGTATCCAAGCACGAGCAGTACTTC | CAISVSKHEQYF
TRBJ1-5 | NA | NA | TRBV3-1/TRBV3-2 | TGTGCCAGCAGCCAAGATATCACAGGCAATCAGCCCCAGCATTTT | CASSQDITGNQPQHF
TRBJ2-1 | NA | NA | TRBV5-1 | TGCGCCAGCAGCCTGACACCTTACAATGAGCAGTTCTTC | CASSLTPYNEQFF
TRBJ1-3 | NA | NA | TRBV7-4 | TGTGCCAGCAGCGGTAGCAGGGGTAACACCATATATTTT | CASSGSRGNTIYF
TRBJ2-4 | TRBD2 | few | TRBV19 | TGTGCCAGTAGTGGAGTCGGGGGGTTAGCCAAAAACATTCAGTACTTC | CASSGVGGLAKNIQYF
TRBJ2-1 | TRBD1 | NA | TRBV2 | TGTGCCAGCGGAGAGGACAGGGGGTACTACAATGAGCAGTTCTTC | CASGEDRGYYNEQFF
TRBJ2-1 | NA | few | TRBV13 | TGTGCCAGCAGCCCCCAAGGAGAGTCCTACAATGAGCAGTTCTTC | CASSPQGESYNEQFF
TRBJ2-7 | TRBD2 | NA | TRBV5-5 | TGTGCCAGCAGGGCCGGGACTAGCGCTTCCTACGAGCAGTACTTC | CASRAGTSASYEQYF
TRBJ1-1 | NA | NA | TRBV29-1 | TGCAGCGCCGTGAGGGACACTGAAGCTTTCTTT | CSAVRDTEAFF
TRBJ2-7 | NA | NA | TRBV9 | TGTGCCAGCAGCTCCCCCCAGGGGACGGGTTACGAGCAGTACTTC | CASSSPQGTGYEQYF
TRBJ1-1 | NA | few | TRBV28 | TGTGCCAGCAGCGCACTAGCGGAAGGAGACACTGAAGCTTTCTTT | CASSALAEGDTEAFF
TRBJ1-2 | NA | NA | TRBV5-6 | TGTGCCAGCAGGCGTACAGGGTCCTATGGCTACACCTTC | CASRRTGSYGYTF
TRBJ2-1 | NA | NA | TRBV18 | TGTGCCAGCTCACCAAGGGGCTCCTACAATGAGCAGTTCTTC | CASSPRGSYNEQFF
TRBJ2-7 | NA | NA | TRBV7-8 | TGTGCCAGCAGCTTCCGGGGACTTGCCTACGAGCAGTACTTC | CASSFRGLAYEQYF
TRBJ1-1 | TRBD1 | NA | TRBV9 | TGTGCCAGCAGCGCCTATGGACAGGGTACGACTGAAGCTTTCTTT | CASSAYGQGTTEAFF
TRBJ2-6 | NA | NA | TRBV4-3 | TGCGCCAGCAGCCAAGATCAGCCCAGCTTAGGGGGTGGGGCCAACGTCCTGACTTTC | CASSQDQPSLGGGANVLTF
TRBJ2-5 | TRBD2 | NA | TRBV5-1 | TGCGCCAGCAGCTTGGGGGGGGGTCCACAAGAGACCCAGTACTTC | CASSLGGGPQETQYF
TRBJ2-7 | NA | once | TRBV19 | TGTGCCAGTAGGGCCAGGGCAGCCTACGAGCAGTACTTC | CASRARAAYEQYF
TRBJ1-2 | NA | NA | TRBV5-1 | TGCGCCAGCAGCTTGGCCCGAGAAAGAAACTATGGCTACACCTTC | CASSLARERNYGYTF
TRBJ1-3 | TRBD1 | NA | TRBV30 | TGTGCCTGGAAGGGACAGGGGGTTGGAAACACCATATATTTT | CAWKGQGVGNTIYF
TRBJ2-7 | TRBD1 | NA | TRBV27 | TGTGCCAGCAGTTTACGCGCGCTGGGACAGGATTTCTACGAGCAGTACTTC | CASSLRALGQDFYEQYF
TRBJ2-1 | TRBD1 | NA | TRBV9 | TGTGCCAGCAGCGTAGTAGGGGGCGCTCTCAATGAGCAGTTCTTC | CASSVVGGALNEQFF
TRBJ1-1 | NA | NA | TRBV4-3 | TGCGCCAGCACTCAGACACAGACTGAAGCTTTCTTT | CASTQTQTEAFF
TRBJ2-7 | TRBD1 | NA | TRBV12-3/TRBV12-4 | TGTGCCAGCAGTCCCCAGGGGGACAACGAGCAGTACTTC | CASSPQGDNEQYF
TRBJ2-1 | TRBD2 | NA | TRBV6-5 | TGTGCCAGCAGTTACCCAGCGGGACCCTCCTACAATGAGCAGTTCTTC | CASSYPAGPSYNEQFF
TRBJ1-1 | TRBD1 | NA | TRBV10-2 | TGCGCCAGCAGGTCATTACCTGGACAGGAGAACACTGAAGCTTTCTTT | CASRSLPGQENTEAFF
TRBJ1-3 | NA | NA | TRBV5-1 | TGCGCCAGCAGCTTGGAGGGGATAGTTGGGAACACCATATATTTT | CASSLEGIVGNTIYF
TRBJ1-4 | TRBD1 | few | TRBV6-5 | TGTGCCAGCAGAGGGGGACAGGGGGCTAAGGAAAAACTGTTTTTT | CASRGGQGAKEKLFF
TRBJ2-6 | TRBD1 | NA | TRBV19 | TGTGCCAGTAGCAGACAGGGGCCCTCTGGGGCCAACGTCCTGACTTTC | CASSRQGPSGANVLTF
TRBJ2-5 | NA | NA | TRBV7-3 | TGTGCCAGCAGCCCTAGGGGGTCCGAGACCCAGTACTTC | CASSPRGSETQYF
TRBJ1-4 | NA | NA | TRBV19 | TGTGCCAGTACCCCGACAGTCTATAATGAAAAACTGTTTTTT | CASTPTVYNEKLFF
TRBJ2-2 | NA | NA | TRBV11-2 | TGTGCCAGCAGCTTCAAAGGGAGTAACACCGGGGAGCTGTTTTTT | CASSFKGSNTGELFF
TRBJ2-6 | NA | NA | TRBV6-2/TRBV6-3 | TGTGCCAGCAGTCTTGACAGGACCTCTGGGGCCAACGTCCTGACTTTC | CASSLDRTSGANVLTF
TRBJ2-3 | NA | NA | TRBV6-6 | TGTGCCAGCAGTCCCCGGGGTTCTATAGGCACAGATACGCAGTATTTT | CASSPRGSIGTDTQYF
TRBJ2-5 | NA | NA | TRBV18 | TGTGCCAGCTCACCACCGGGCAGGGGCGAAGAGACCCAGTACTTC | CASSPPGRGEETQYF
TRBJ2-7 | TRBD1 | NA | TRBV10-3 | TGTGCCATCAGTGGGAGGGGACAGGGATCCGACGAGCAGTACTTC | CAISGRGQGSDEQYF
TRBJ2-5 | TRBD2 | NA | TRBV27 | TGTGCCAGCAGTTTCCTACTAGCGGGAGGATGGGAGACCCAGTACTTC | CASSFLLAGGWETQYF
TRBJ2-1 | NA | medium-sized | TRBV6-2/TRBV6-3 | TGTGCCAGCAGTCTACGGACAGACTACAATGAGCAGTTCTTC | CASSLRTDYNEQFF
TRBJ1-6 | NA | NA | TRBV5-1 | TGCGCCAGCAGCTTGAGATCAGGGTTAGAGTCACCCCTCCACTTT | CASSLRSGLESPLHF
TRBJ1-2 | TRBD1 | NA | TRBV5-1 | TGCGCCAGCAGCACTGACAGGGGGCTCTATGGCTACACCTTC | CASSTDRGLYGYTF
TRBJ2-3 | TRBD2 | NA | TRBV7-9 | TGTGCCAGCAGCTTAGCCGGAGGCGGGGGGGGCACAGATACGCAGTATTTT | CASSLAGGGGGTDTQYF
TRBJ2-3 | TRBD2 | NA | TRBV9 | TGTGCCAGCAGCGCCCGGGGGGGCCAGGAGTCAGATACGCAGTATTTT | CASSARGGQESDTQYF
TRBJ1-2 | NA | NA | TRBV6-5 | TGTGCCAGCAGTTCGGGGTATGGCTACACCTTC | CASSSGYGYTF
TRBJ1-5 | NA | NA | TRBV6-4 | TGTGCCAGCAGAACACAGGGATATCAGAGGGCCCAGCATTTT | CASRTQGYQRAQHF
TRBJ2-7 | TRBD1 | NA | TRBV4-1 | TGCGCCAGCAGCCAAGCGTTCTGGGACAGGGAAGCCTACGAGCAGTACTTC | CASSQAFWDREAYEQYF
TRBJ1-1 | NA | few | TRBV12-3/TRBV12-4 | TGTGCCAGCAGTTTACTCGAGGGGGAGGCTTTCTTT | CASSLLEGEAFF
TRBJ2-2 | NA | NA | TRBV5-1 | TGCGCCAGCAGCTTGGCGGGACAGAACACCGGGGAGCTGTTTTTT | CASSLAGQNTGELFF
TRBJ2-1 | TRBD1 | NA | TRBV15 | TGTGCCACCAGCAGGGGACAGCCTTACAATGAGCAGTTCTTC | CATSRGQPYNEQFF
TRBJ2-3 | TRBD2 | NA | TRBV4-3 | TGCGCCAGCAGCCATGCCTCCGTCGGACTAGTTTTTGACACGCAGTATTTT | CASSHASVGLVFDTQYF
TRBJ2-5 | TRBD2 | NA | TRBV5-1 | TGCGCCAGCAGTCTTTCCCACGGCGGGAGTATGGAGACCCAGTACTTC | CASSLSHGGSMETQYF
TRBJ1-5 | TRBD1 | NA | TRBV18 | TGTGCCAGCTCACCAGGGACAGGGCGGGAGCCCCAGCATTTT | CASSPGTGREPQHF
TRBJ1-2 | NA | once | TRBV5-4 | TGTGCCAGCAGCTTGGACGGAGACTATGGCTACACCTTC | CASSLDGDYGYTF
TRBJ1-4 | TRBD1 | NA | TRBV7-9 | TGTGCCAGCAGCCCGGGACAGGGGCGAGAAAAACTGTTTTTT | CASSPGQGREKLFF
TRBJ1-1 | TRBD1 | NA | TRBV3-1/TRBV3-2 | TGTGCCAGCAGCCAAGGAACAGGGGCAGGGACTGAAGCTTTCTTT | CASSQGTGAGTEAFF